The T cell receptor (beta chain) under discussion was sequenced for a study of blood T cell repertoires in COVID-19. Study context: COVID-19 samples collected from the United States, Italy and Spain covered acute and convalescent phases. From T cells, B-cell-depleted T cells, or PBMCs came the material, which was cDNA or gDNA.

CDR3 size: 13 residues. The germline CDR1 and CDR2 sequences are LNHNV and YYDKDF (reference sequence). Trimming removed 4 bases from V and 5 bases from J; junction bases left unmatched: 2. This clone was recorded a few times. Per the original data handling: Reference gene primer amplification gave nucleated cell count estimates. Some clones are missing from TCRdb's copy, which holds only in-frame ones; the method was immunoSEQ multiplex PCR. Clonal size and the V and J genes are those of that table, whereas D and trimming came from the DNA. The data show roughly 59,000 clones, roughly 80% seen once. This TCR was recovered from a human donor in a cohort sampled during active COVID-19. The chain employs TRBV15 and TRBJ2-3; TRBD2 matches at 8 bases. Sequencing was done on a sample of peripheral blood. CDR3 protein: CATSKAGVDTQYF. The CDR3 DNA is TGTGCCACCAGCAAAGCGGGAGTAGATACGCAGTATTTT.